The 26 T cell receptor beta chains reported below all come from one sample, sequenced in a study of T cells in Graves' hyperthyroidism and ophthalmopathy. Amplification of TCR beta CDR3 regions used RNA as the template. Carried out on the TCR CDR3, a first-round RT-PCR used the HTBI primer set. TCRdb itself ran the multiplex PCR reads through MiXCR, one entry per CDR3 protein. The repertoire has some 400,000 distinct CDR3 sequences, about 18% of them found once; the top ten carry around 3.6%. Sample: blood. These receptors originate from a woman under 30 with Graves' hyperthyroidism.

This clonotype occurred many times. The gene calls are TRBV5-1 and TRBJ1-2, with D uncertain. The V and J ends lost 5 bases and 3 bases respectively, with 14 bases between them. Germline assignment: CDR1 SGHRS and CDR2 YFSETQ. The CDR3 extends over 14 amino acids. CDR3 residues: CASSRQASDYGYTF. The CDR3 nucleotides are TGCGCCAGCAGTCGTCAGGCTAGCGACTATGGCTACACCTTC.

This clonotype was recorded many times. The chain combines TRBV11-2 with TRBJ2-7, with 7 nucleotides matching TRBD2. Losses at the gene ends were 0 bases for V and 7 bases for J; bases not matched to a gene: 3. In germline, CDR1 is SGHAT, CDR2 FQNNGV. The CDR3 is made up of 13 amino acids. CDR3: CASSLERGREQYF. The CDR3 bases are TGTGCCAGCAGCTTAGAGCGGGGGAGGGAGCAGTACTTC.

V usage is TRBV28 and J usage is TRBJ1-2; 12 bases agree with TRBD1. V lost 3 bases to trimming and J lost 7 bases; unmatched junction nucleotides: 6. Germline V CDR1 and CDR2: MDHEN, SYDVKM. CDR3 size: 15 residues. CDR3 in DNA: TGTGCCAGCAGTTTCATGGGACAGGGGGCACTTGGCTACACCTTC. Its protein product is CASSFMGQGALGYTF.

This clonotype was recorded many times. This chain uses TRBV12-3 or TRBV12-4 with TRBJ1-2; D is ambiguous. This CDR3 spans 16 amino acids. Trimming removed 5 bases at V and 5 bases at J, with 21 bases between. The CDR3 spells CASSPRPTLMRYGYTF. DNA for the CDR3: TGTGCCAGCAGTCCCCGGCCCACTCTCATGAGATATGGCTACACCTTC.

This clonotype has a count of ten or more. This chain connects TRBV24-1 to TRBJ1-3; D unresolved. V was cut by 2 bases and J by 1 base, with 5 bases left in between. CDR1 and CDR2 from the germline V gene are KGHDR and SFDVKD. This CDR3 comprises 14 residues. The CDR3 sequence is CATSDWRSGNTIYF. The CDR3 region has the DNA TGTGCCACCAGTGATTGGCGTTCTGGAAACACCATATATTTT.

The table lists this clonotype with many counts. This rearrangement joins TRBV11-1 to TRBJ2-5, with TRBD1 matching over 8 bases. Germline loops: CDR1 SGHAT, CDR2 FQDESV (reference sequence). Trimming at V came to 5 bases and at J to 2 bases, leaving 1 base not matched to a gene. The CDR3 runs to 13 residues. The CDR3 spells CASSTGGQETQYF. Here the CDR3 DNA reads TGTGCCAGCAGCACAGGGGGGCAAGAGACCCAGTACTTC.

This clonotype was recorded a few times. The chain uses TRBV20-1 and TRBJ1-5; D is possibly TRBD1 (5 bases). This CDR3 contains 14 residues. Germline loops: CDR1 DFQATT, CDR2 SNEGSKA (reference sequence). V gave up 6 bases and J gave up 5 bases, with 17 bases separating them. This CDR3 is CSAWGGGLHQPQHF. CDR3 bases: TGCAGTGCGTGGGGCGGGGGACTCCATCAGCCCCAGCATTTT.

This clonotype was observed at least ten times. The chain employs TRBV20-1 and TRBJ2-7, with 15 positions matching TRBD2. Germline V gene data show CDR1 as DFQATT and CDR2 as SNEGSKA (reference sequence). The CDR3 extends over 16 amino acids. V lost 6 bases to trimming and J lost 6 bases; unmatched junction nucleotides: 12. CDR3 sequence: CSATGTSGGTPLEQYF. The CDR3 DNA is TGCAGTGCAACCGGGACTAGCGGGGGGACTCCTCTCGAGCAGTACTTC.

With respect to this clonotype: Being one base from a much bigger clone, this may be a read error. J is TRBJ2-7 and V is TRBV7-9; 7 bases line up with TRBD1. This CDR3 region has 14 residues. CDR1 SEHNR and CDR2 FQNEAQ come from the germline V gene (reference sequence). The CDR3, as DNA: TGTGTCAGCAGCCGGCCGGGACAGTTCTACGAGCAGTACTTC. Protein product: CVSSRPGQFYEQYF.

This clonotype showed up just a few times. CDR3 in amino acids: CASNGGDNTGELFF. Written as DNA, the CDR3 is TGTGCCAGCAACGGGGGGGATAACACCGGGGAGCTGTTTTTT. The V and J genes are TRBV2 and TRBJ2-2; 8 positions agree with TRBD2. The trim removed 7 bases at V and 2 bases at J, leaving 3 bases unmatched. From germline, CDR1 is SNHLY and CDR2 FYNNEI. The CDR3 length is 14 residues.

This clonotype was recorded many times. The chain carries TRBV5-5 and TRBJ1-2; D is unclear. The germline V gene has CDR1 SGHKS and CDR2 YYEKEE (reference sequence). The CDR3 loop spans 13 amino acids. The V end was cut by 0 bases, the J end by 5 bases, with 8 bases between. CDR3 sequence (DNA): TGTGCCAGCAGCTTGGAAAGGGCTTATGGCTACACCTTC. Translated: CASSLERAYGYTF.

The V and J genes are TRBV20-1 and TRBJ2-5; weak D call: TRBD1 (5 bases). The CDR3 spans 13 residues. V was shortened by 5 bases and J by 1 base, with 11 bases between the two germline ends. CDR1 and CDR2 from the germline V gene are DFQATT and SNEGSKA (reference sequence). The CDR3: CSAPRTTQETQYF. The CDR3 DNA reads TGCAGTGCTCCTCGGACAACCCAAGAGACCCAGTACTTC.

Many counts were recorded for this clonotype. J is TRBJ2-5 and V is TRBV27; D not resolved. Trimming cost V 7 bases and J 2 bases, with 11 bases left between them. Germline CDR1 is MNHEY and CDR2 is SMNVEV (reference sequence). This CDR3 spans 13 amino acids. The chain's CDR3 is CASTSGKQETQYF. The CDR3 bases are TGTGCCAGCACCTCTGGGAAGCAAGAGACCCAGTACTTC.

This clonotype has ten or more counts. The CDR3 is CASSARGSGAVQETQYF. CDR3 nucleotides: TGCGCCAGCAGTGCCCGGGGTAGCGGGGCCGTCCAAGAGACCCAGTACTTC. V and J are TRBV10-2 and TRBJ2-5; 8 bases map to TRBD2. The CDR3 has 17 residues. The germline V gene has CDR1 WSHSY and CDR2 SAAADI. J lost 1 base, V lost 4 bases, and 11 bases had no gene match.

This clonotype was seen at least ten times. J is TRBJ2-2 and V is TRBV6-2 or TRBV6-3, with D unresolved. Germline CDR1 reads MNHEY; CDR2 reads SVGEGT. Trimming left V 2 bases short and J 8 bases short, with 6 bases between. CDR3 length: 12 residues. The CDR3 DNA sequence: TGTGCCAGCAGTTACGTGAGAGGGGAGCTGTTTTTT. It is translated as CASSYVRGELFF.

This clonotype was observed at least ten times. The J gene is TRBJ2-7, the V gene TRBV14; D uncertain. Trimming took off 3 bases at V and 7 bases at J, with 10 bases between the two ends. This CDR3 contains 12 residues. The germline V gene has CDR1 SGHDN and CDR2 FVKESK. The CDR3 spells CASSHSPQEQYF. CDR3 nucleotide sequence: TGTGCCAGCAGCCACTCTCCGCAGGAGCAGTACTTC.

J is TRBJ2-7 and V is TRBV20-1; D call uncertain. Germline-derived CDR1 and CDR2 are DFQATT and SNEGSKA (reference sequence). This CDR3 is built from 11 residues. Trimming took off 6 bases at V and 6 bases at J, with 12 bases between the two ends. The CDR3 DNA reads TGCAGTGCGGCACAGTCCCTCGAGCAGTACTTC. Translation: CSAAQSLEQYF.

The table lists this clonotype with many counts. The chain carries TRBV7-3 and TRBJ2-2, with D perhaps TRBD1 or TRBD2 (5 bases each). The CDR3 runs to 13 residues. The ends were cut back, 5 bases at V and 7 bases at J, with 11 bases in the middle. The germline gives CDR1 SGHTA, CDR2 FQGTGA. Here the CDR3 reads CASSPLGVGELFF. The CDR3 bases are TGTGCCAGCAGCCCTCTGGGGGTCGGGGAGCTGTTTTTT.

This clonotype was picked up many times. This chain links TRBV14 with TRBJ1-2, with D unclear. This CDR3 has 14 residues. V lost 1 base and J lost 3, with 9 bases in between. Germline CDR1 SGHDN, CDR2 FVKESK. CDR3 sequence: CASSQVGVHYGYTF. CDR3 nucleotide sequence: TGTGCCAGCAGCCAAGTCGGGGTTCACTATGGCTACACCTTC.

This clonotype has just a few counts. The V call is TRBV6-1, the J call TRBJ1-1, with 7 bases that match TRBD1. V was clipped by 2 bases and J by 7 bases; unmatched bases: 7. In germline, CDR1 is MNHNS, CDR2 SASEGT. The CDR3 extends over 14 amino acids. In nucleotides, the CDR3 is TGTGCCAGCAGTGAACCGACAGGGCCGGTTGAAGCTTTCTTT. It yields the protein CASSEPTGPVEAFF.

Ten or more counts support this clonotype. The genes are TRBV20-1 and TRBJ1-2; no reliable D call. The CDR3 extends over 12 amino acids. Looked up from germline, CDR1 is DFQATT and CDR2 is SNEGSKA (reference sequence). V was cut by 1 base and J by 4 bases, with 7 bases left in between. CDR3 sequence reads: CSARVLTYGYTF. CDR3 coding DNA: TGCAGTGCTAGAGTACTGACCTATGGCTACACCTTC.

This clonotype was recorded many times. The chain couples TRBV7-6 to TRBJ1-3, with 8 nucleotides matching TRBD1. CDR1 and CDR2 (germline): SGHVS, FNYEAQ. V was clipped by 5 bases and J by 0 bases; unmatched bases: 9. The CDR3 has 17 residues. The CDR3 region is CASSPGTGSFSGNTIYF. DNA of the CDR3: TGTGCCAGCAGCCCCGGGACAGGATCTTTCTCTGGAAACACCATATATTTT.

The table lists this clonotype with many counts. The CDR3 loop is CSAREGIGTGEAFF. The CDR3 DNA reads as TGCAGTGCTAGAGAAGGGATAGGGACAGGTGAAGCTTTCTTT. The rearrangement joins TRBV20-1 to TRBJ1-1; TRBD1 agrees at 8 bases. The CDR3 extends over 14 amino acids. Germline assignment: CDR1 DFQATT and CDR2 SNEGSKA (reference sequence). V lost 0 bases, J lost 7 bases, and 7 bases stayed unmatched.

The sample holds many counts of this clonotype. At one end the junction does not follow the germline gene, possibly because of a read error. V usage is TRBV24-1 and J usage is TRBJ1-1; the D is unclear. CDR1 KGHDR and CDR2 SFDVKD come from the germline V gene. The CDR3 contains 13 residues. The chain's CDR3 is CATSDLGYTEAFF. The CDR3 region has the DNA TGTGCCACCAGTGATTTGGGCTACACGGAAGCTTTCTTT.

The gene calls are TRBV18 and TRBJ2-2; the D is unclear. The CDR3 covers 15 residues. Trimming stripped 4 bases from V and 2 bases from J, with 11 bases between. Germline values: CDR1 KGHSH, CDR2 LQKENI. The CDR3 reads CASSRPQHNTGELFF. CDR3 DNA sequence: TGTGCCAGCTCACGCCCCCAACACAACACCGGGGAGCTGTTTTTT. The whole variable domain, remainder taken from reference TRBV18 and TRBJ2-2, is NAGVMQNPRHLVRRRGQEARLRCSPMKGHSHVYWYRQLPEEGLKFMVYLQKENIIDESGMPKERFSAEFPKEGPSILRIQQVVRGDSAAYFCASSRPQHNTGELFFGEGSRLTVL.

This sequence joins TRBV6-1 and TRBJ1-1; the D is unclear. The CDR3 totals 13 residues. Deletions cut 4 bases from V and 1 base from J, with 7 bases between. CDR1 and CDR2 from the germline V gene are MNHNS and SASEGT. This CDR3 is CASSVTQNTEAFF. CDR3 coding DNA: TGTGCCAGCAGTGTTACACAGAACACTGAAGCTTTCTTT.